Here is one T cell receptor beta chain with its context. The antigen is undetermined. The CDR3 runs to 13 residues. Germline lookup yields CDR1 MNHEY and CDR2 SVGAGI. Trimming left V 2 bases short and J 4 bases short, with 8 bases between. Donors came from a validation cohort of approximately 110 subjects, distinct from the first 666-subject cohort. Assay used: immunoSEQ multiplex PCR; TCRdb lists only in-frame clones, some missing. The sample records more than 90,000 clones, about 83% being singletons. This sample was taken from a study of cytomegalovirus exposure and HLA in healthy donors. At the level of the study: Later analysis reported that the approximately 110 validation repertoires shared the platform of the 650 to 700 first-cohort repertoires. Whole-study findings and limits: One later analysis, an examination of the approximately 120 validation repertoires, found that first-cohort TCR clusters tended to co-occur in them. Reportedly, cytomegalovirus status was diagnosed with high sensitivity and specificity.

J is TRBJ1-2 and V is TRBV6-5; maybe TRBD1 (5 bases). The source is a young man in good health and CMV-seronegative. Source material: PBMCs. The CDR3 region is CASSYGDFYGYTF. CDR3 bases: TGTGCCAGCAGTTACGGGGACTTCTATGGCTACACCTTC.